The source of this TCR beta chain is a study of T cell responses to AZD1222 COVID-19 vaccine. Study results and caveats: Clonal diversity was possibly underestimated, and white British individuals and females predominated among donors. The study found vaccine-associated CD4 TCRs spanning spike, dominant at 160-218 and 743-854.

TCRdb keeps only in-frame clones here, not all; method: immunoSEQ multiplex PCR. The table includes around 200,000 clones, 80% to 95% detected once. Germline CDR1 is DFQATT and CDR2 is SNEGSKA (reference sequence). The V and J ends lost 5 bases and 10 bases respectively, with 14 bases between them. The CDR3 is made up of 11 amino acids. With respect to this clone: No antigen is known for it.

Material: peripheral blood, obtained on day 0 of AZD1222 vaccination. This receptor was obtained from an adult in good health. The chain combines TRBV20-1 with TRBJ1-2; D possibly corresponds to TRBD1 (6 bases). In DNA, the CDR3 is TGCAGTGCTGCCAGGGGACTCAACTACACCTTC. Residues: CSAARGLNYTF.